A selection of T cell receptor beta chains follows, all from one sample in a study of shared clonotypes between healthy human individuals. Method: immunoSEQ multiplex PCR; TCRdb's copy keeps in-frame clones and lacks some. The sample yields under 700,000 clones, 85% to 95% seen once. The sequenced sample consisted of naive CD8+ T cells sorted from blood. The source of these receptors is a woman in her 30s in good health. The CDR3 runs from the conserved cysteine through the conserved F or W. The D gene is left open where the match is weak. Clone size is shown for a subset of rows, as once, few, many or a class of expanded clone.

TRBJ2-1 | TRBV9 | . | 18 | . | CASSPRPGLPRAYNEQFF | TGTGCCAGCAGTCCCAGACCGGGACTCCCAAGAGCCTACAATGAGCAGTTCTTC
TRBJ2-1 | TRBV9 | TRBD2 | 17 | once | CASSVVMLAGPDNEQFF | TGTGCCAGCAGCGTAGTGATGTTAGCGGGACCCGACAATGAGCAGTTCTTC
TRBJ1-1 | TRBV27 | TRBD1 | 14 | . | CASSFFQGGTEAFF | TGTGCCAGCAGTTTTTTCCAGGGGGGCACTGAAGCTTTCTTT
TRBJ2-7 | TRBV15 | . | 16 | . | CATSRVPGSASYEQYF | TGTGCCACCAGCAGAGTCCCCGGGTCAGCGTCCTACGAGCAGTACTTC
TRBJ2-3 | TRBV6-1 | . | 14 | . | CASSEQVSTDTQYF | TGTGCCAGCAGTGAACAGGTTAGCACAGATACGCAGTATTTT
TRBJ2-1 | TRBV6-5 | . | 15 | . | CASSYSSPSYNEQFF | TGTGCCAGCAGTTACTCGAGCCCCTCCTACAATGAGCAGTTCTTC
TRBJ2-7 | TRBV7-3 | . | 13 | . | CASSLTGADEQYF | TGTGCCAGCAGCTTAACGGGGGCGGACGAGCAGTACTTC
TRBJ2-2 | TRBV11-3 | . | 12 | . | CASSFNPGQLFF | TGTGCCAGCAGCTTTAATCCAGGGCAGCTGTTTTTT
TRBJ2-3 | TRBV7-2 | TRBD1 | 15 | . | CASSRQGWSTDTQYF | TGTGCCAGCAGCCGACAGGGATGGTCCACAGATACGCAGTATTTT
TRBJ2-7 | TRBV28 | . | 16 | . | CASSPVSGRAFYEQYF | TGTGCCAGCAGTCCAGTTTCGGGCAGGGCATTCTACGAGCAGTACTTC
TRBJ1-2 | TRBV2 | . | 11 | . | CASSSFRGYTF | TGTGCCAGCTCGTCCTTCCGGGGCTACACCTTC
TRBJ2-1 | TRBV29-1 | . | 16 | . | CSASGRKGSLYNEQFF | TGCAGCGCCTCCGGGAGAAAGGGGAGTCTCTACAATGAGCAGTTCTTC
TRBJ2-7 | TRBV4-1 | . | 12 | . | CASTPDGYEQYF | TGCGCCAGCACCCCGGACGGCTACGAGCAGTACTTC
TRBJ2-3 | TRBV27 | TRBD2 | 15 | . | CASSLSAGARDTQYF | TGTGCCAGCAGTTTATCGGCGGGAGCGAGAGATACGCAGTATTTT
TRBJ2-7 | TRBV9 | . | 14 | . | CASSTGGPPGEQYF | TGTGCCAGCAGCACCGGGGGTCCCCCTGGCGAGCAGTACTTC
TRBJ1-4 | TRBV19 | . | 14 | . | CASSIRGFDEKLFF | TGTGCCAGTAGTATCCGGGGATTCGATGAAAAACTGTTTTTT
TRBJ2-7 | TRBV28 | . | 15 | . | CASSLQGPPTYEQYF | TGTGCCAGCAGTCTACAGGGTCCCCCTACCTACGAGCAGTACTTC
TRBJ2-7 | TRBV7-8 | . | 15 | . | CASSLALTGVYEQYF | TGTGCCAGCAGCTTAGCGTTGACAGGTGTCTACGAGCAGTACTTC
TRBJ1-2 | TRBV6-5 | TRBD1 | 12 | . | CASSQDRRGYTF | TGTGCCAGCAGCCAGGACAGGAGAGGCTACACCTTC
TRBJ1-2 | TRBV6-5 | . | 12 | . | CAIYDRNYGYTF | TGTGCCATCTACGACAGGAACTATGGCTACACCTTC
TRBJ1-2 | TRBV6-6 | . | 16 | once | CASSYTRGAQGNGYTF | TGTGCCAGCAGTTACACGAGGGGGGCACAAGGGAATGGCTACACCTTC
TRBJ2-7 | TRBV7-9 | . | 15 | . | CASSLVRGQLNEQYF | TGTGCCAGCAGCTTAGTGCGGGGACAGCTCAACGAGCAGTACTTC
TRBJ2-1 | TRBV19 | TRBD1 | 16 | . | CASSIVGEGANNEQFF | TGTGCCAGTAGTATAGTCGGCGAGGGGGCGAACAATGAGCAGTTCTTC
TRBJ2-5 | TRBV27 | . | 14 | . | CASSLSRTGETQYF | TGTGCCAGCAGTTTATCGAGAACCGGAGAGACCCAGTACTTC
TRBJ2-7 | TRBV5-1 | TRBD1 | 14 | once | CASSFGTGWYEQYF | TGCGCCAGCAGCTTTGGGACAGGGTGGTACGAGCAGTACTTC
TRBJ1-5 | TRBV27 | TRBD1 | 16 | . | CASSSYRDRTNQPQHF | TGTGCCAGCAGTTCCTACCGGGACAGAACCAATCAGCCCCAGCATTTT
TRBJ1-3 | TRBV9 | TRBD1 | 16 | . | CASSSGQTFSGNTIYF | TGTGCCAGCAGCTCGGGACAGACCTTCTCTGGAAACACCATATATTTT
TRBJ1-2 | TRBV28 | . | 14 | . | CASSFFRYPYGYTF | TGTGCCAGCAGTTTTTTTAGGTATCCCTATGGCTACACCTTC
TRBJ1-2 | TRBV7-9 | . | 16 | once | CASSLEATPKNYGYTF | TGTGCCAGCAGCTTAGAGGCGACACCCAAAAACTATGGCTACACCTTC
TRBJ2-7 | TRBV19 | . | 14 | . | CASSMIPGPHEQYF | TGTGCCAGTAGTATGATTCCGGGTCCCCACGAGCAGTACTTC
TRBJ2-7 | TRBV9 | TRBD1 | 15 | . | CASSVETGTPYEQYF | TGTGCCAGCAGCGTCGAGACAGGGACCCCCTACGAGCAGTACTTC
TRBJ1-3 | TRBV29-1 | TRBD1 | 15 | . | CSVMLDRDIGNTIYF | TGCAGCGTGATGTTGGACAGGGATATTGGAAACACCATATATTTT
TRBJ2-1 | TRBV20-1 | . | 11 | . | CSARSGNEQFF | TGCAGTGCAAGGTCGGGGAATGAGCAGTTCTTC
TRBJ2-7 | TRBV29-1 | . | 13 | . | CSVVPNNRYEQYF | TGCAGCGTTGTACCTAACAATCGCTACGAGCAGTACTTC
TRBJ2-7 | TRBV2 | TRBD2 | 15 | . | CAITPSGGFNYEQYF | TGTGCCATCACACCCTCGGGAGGGTTTAACTACGAGCAGTACTTC
TRBJ2-1 | TRBV25-1 | TRBD1 | 13 | . | CASSAQGAGVQFF | TGTGCCAGCAGTGCACAGGGGGCTGGGGTCCAGTTCTTC
TRBJ2-7 | TRBV28 | . | 11 | . | CASSLTYEQYF | TGTGCCAGCAGTTTGACTTACGAGCAGTACTTC
TRBJ2-2 | TRBV15 | . | 14 | . | CATSRDLMTGELFF | TGTGCCACCAGCAGAGATCTGATGACCGGGGAGCTGTTTTTT
TRBJ2-7 | TRBV19 | . | 13 | . | CATSWGVDYEQYF | TGTGCCACCAGTTGGGGGGTCGACTACGAGCAGTACTTC
TRBJ1-5 | TRBV4-1 | TRBD1 | 14 | few | CASSRGTANQPQHF | TGCGCCAGCAGCCGAGGGACAGCAAATCAGCCCCAGCATTTT
TRBJ2-7 | TRBV27 | . | 11 | . | CASGGGDEQYF | TGTGCCAGCGGCGGAGGGGACGAGCAGTACTTC
TRBJ1-5 | TRBV29-1 | . | 13 | . | CSVVTGSNQPQHF | TGCAGCGTTGTCACAGGGTCCAATCAGCCCCAGCATTTT
TRBJ2-5 | TRBV15 | TRBD2 | 18 | once | CATSGLSRLAGSGETQYF | TGTGCCACCAGCGGCTTATCCCGACTAGCGGGATCGGGAGAGACCCAGTACTTC
TRBJ2-2 | TRBV28 | . | 14 | . | CASSFLTLTGELFF | TGTGCCAGCAGTTTTTTGACTCTAACCGGGGAGCTGTTTTTT
TRBJ2-2 | TRBV28 | . | 12 | . | CASSPGTGELFF | TGTGCCAGCAGTCCAGGTACCGGGGAGCTGTTTTTT
TRBJ1-1 | TRBV2 | TRBD1 | 13 | . | CASSQTGTGEAFF | TGTGCCAGCAGTCAAACCGGGACAGGGGAAGCTTTCTTT
TRBJ1-1 | TRBV5-6 | . | 13 | . | CASSYSFDTEAFF | TGTGCCAGCAGTTACAGCTTTGACACTGAAGCTTTCTTT
TRBJ2-1 | TRBV10-3 | TRBD2 | 23 | . | CAISRSQGSRGLAGGPTNDEQFF | TGTGCCATCAGTAGGTCCCAGGGTTCTCGGGGACTAGCGGGAGGCCCGACAAACGATGAGCAGTTCTTC